Listed below are T cell receptor beta chains from one sample, sequenced in a study of memory CD4+ T cells and cytomegalovirus serostatus. Measured with immunoSEQ multiplex PCR; TCRdb has only the in-frame clones, and not every one. Among 45,000 to 65,000 clones listed, approximately 80% were seen once. Specimen: memory CD4+ T cells from blood. These receptors were obtained from an adult in good health and CMV-seronegative. CDR3s include the opening cysteine and the closing phenylalanine or tryptophan. D genes are given only for firm matches. Clone size is shown for a subset of rows, as once, few, many or a class of expanded clone.

TRBJ1-1	TRBV7-8	-	-	TGTGCCAGCAGAATGGGACCCCTGAACACTGAAGCTTTCTTT	CASRMGPLNTEAFF
TRBJ1-2	TRBV5-8	-	-	TGTGCCAGCAGCTTAGTAAACAGGGCCTATGGCTACACCTTC	CASSLVNRAYGYTF
TRBJ2-3	TRBV7-8	-	few	TGTGCCAGCAGCTTGGCAGGGTTCGCAGATACGCAGTATTTT	CASSLAGFADTQYF
TRBJ1-6	TRBV28	-	once	TGTGCCAGCAGAACTCAGTCTTTTTTCCACTTT	CASRTQSFFHF
TRBJ2-1	TRBV11-2	-	-	TGTGCCAGCAGCTTAATGAAGGGGTTAGCTCACAATGAGCAGTTCTTC	CASSLMKGLAHNEQFF
TRBJ2-2	TRBV5-1	-	-	TGCGCCAGCACCAGACAGCGCGCGAACACCGGGGAGCTGTTTTTT	CASTRQRANTGELFF
TRBJ1-6	TRBV7-6	-	few	TGTGCCAGCAGCTTAGCGCGGACGCGGGGGAATTCACCCCTCCACTTT	CASSLARTRGNSPLHF
TRBJ1-2	TRBV5-4	TRBD1	once	TGTGCCAGCAGCCCGGACAGGGCGCCATATGGCTACACCTTC	CASSPDRAPYGYTF
TRBJ2-2	TRBV5-1	-	-	TGCGCCAGCAGCTCTATACAGGGCACCGGGGAGCTGTTTTTT	CASSSIQGTGELFF
TRBJ2-7	TRBV28	-	-	TGTGCCAGCAAAGAAGTTCAAGGGTTTCGGAACGAGCAGTACTTC	CASKEVQGFRNEQYF
TRBJ2-6	TRBV15	TRBD2	-	TGTGCCACCAGCAGGGATTCCTGGGAGGGTTTCAGCTCTGGGGCCAACGTCCTGACTTTC	CATSRDSWEGFSSGANVLTF
TRBJ2-3	TRBV12-1	-	-	TGTGCCAGCAGCTCGCGCACAGATACGCAGTATTTT	CASSSRTDTQYF
TRBJ2-7	TRBV21-1	-	-	TGTGCCAGCAGCCGAGGGGGACTAGCAAAGCAGTACTTC	CASSRGGLAKQYF
TRBJ1-6	TRBV7-8	-	-	TGTGCCAGCAGCTTAAAGTTGGATTCACCCCTCCACTTT	CASSLKLDSPLHF
TRBJ2-7	TRBV5-1	TRBD2	-	TGCGCCAGCAGCTTGGCCCCAGGGCGGGAGGAGCAGTACTTC	CASSLAPGREEQYF
TRBJ2-1	TRBV18	-	-	TGTGCCAGCTCACCATCGCAAGATGAGCAGTTCTTC	CASSPSQDEQFF
TRBJ1-1	TRBV28	-	-	TGTGCCAGCAGTTTAGGGTCCCTTGAAGCTTTCTTT	CASSLGSLEAFF
TRBJ1-1	TRBV28	-	-	TGTGCCAGCAGTTTAAAGCCAGAGGGCACTGAAGCTTTCTTT	CASSLKPEGTEAFF
TRBJ1-6	TRBV6-1	TRBD1	-	TGTGCCAGCAGTGAACCGCCGGGACAGGGAATAGGGCCCCTCCACTTT	CASSEPPGQGIGPLHF
TRBJ1-5	TRBV19	-	-	TGTGCCAGTAGTACACAGGGCGCAGACAATCAGCCCCAGCATTTT	CASSTQGADNQPQHF
TRBJ1-2	TRBV11-2	TRBD1	once	TGTGCCAGCAGCTACCTGACAGGGGGAGATGGCTACACCTTC	CASSYLTGGDGYTF
TRBJ2-3	TRBV10-3	-	few	TGTGCCATCAGTGCCCCTTCCGAATCTGGTGTATTCGTAGATACGCAGTATTTT	CAISAPSESGVFVDTQYF
TRBJ1-2	TRBV6-1	-	-	TGTGCCAGCAGTTTACAGGGTAGCTATGGCTACACCTTC	CASSLQGSYGYTF
TRBJ2-5	TRBV10-2	-	-	TGCGCCAGCAGTGTAGGCGCACTGAGCCCAAGGGGACAAGAGACCCAGTACTTC	CASSVGALSPRGQETQYF
TRBJ1-1	TRBV7-2	-	-	TGTGCCAGCAGCGTGGACAGCCCTGCTGTAGCTTTCTTT	CASSVDSPAVAFF
TRBJ2-6	TRBV4-2	-	-	TGTGCCAGCAGCCAAGGCCGAGGGGCTGCTGGGGCCAACGTCCTGACTTTC	CASSQGRGAAGANVLTF
TRBJ1-6	TRBV9	-	once	TGTGCCAGCAGCGTAGCCCCTTTTTTTGATTCACCCCTCCACTTT	CASSVAPFFDSPLHF
TRBJ2-2	TRBV11-1	-	-	TGTGCCAGCAGCCGGGCCACCGGGGAGCTGTTTTTT	CASSRATGELFF
TRBJ2-7	TRBV2	-	-	TGTGCCAGCAGTGGGGGGCAGTCCCTCTCCTACGAGCAGTACTTC	CASSGGQSLSYEQYF
TRBJ2-6	TRBV5-4	-	-	TGTGCCAGCAGCTTGGAATCTGGGGCCAACGTCCTGACTTTC	CASSLESGANVLTF
TRBJ1-5	TRBV2	-	-	TGTGCCAGCAGTGATACGAATCAGCCCCAGCATTTT	CASSDTNQPQHF
TRBJ1-3	TRBV6-1	-	-	TGTGCCAGCAGTGAAGTTGGGGGGTTATTCTCTGGAAACACCATATATTTT	CASSEVGGLFSGNTIYF
TRBJ1-6	TRBV12-2	-	once	TGTGCAAGTCGCTTTTGGGGGCAAACTGATTCACCCCTCCACTTT	CASRFWGQTDSPLHF
TRBJ2-5	TRBV6-1	-	-	TGTGCCAGCAGTCCGGCACCCTACCAAGAGACCCAGTACTTC	CASSPAPYQETQYF
TRBJ1-2	TRBV7-9	-	few	TGTGCCAGCAGCTTACTAGGGGTTGAGGACTATGGCTACACCTTC	CASSLLGVEDYGYTF
TRBJ1-6	TRBV10-3	TRBD1	-	TGTGCCATCAGCTTTGACAGGGGGAGTTCACCCCTCCACTTT	CAISFDRGSSPLHF
TRBJ1-2	TRBV28	-	once	TGTGCCAGCAGTTTACCCTCAGGGTTGCCCTACACCTTC	CASSLPSGLPYTF
TRBJ1-1	TRBV28	-	-	TGTGCCAGCAGTTACGGGGCCCTGAACACTGAAGCTTTCTTT	CASSYGALNTEAFF
TRBJ2-1	TRBV11-2	-	-	TGTGCCAGCAGCTTAGTAGGGGGGGGCCACAATGAGCAGTTCTTC	CASSLVGGGHNEQFF
TRBJ2-7	TRBV6-6	TRBD1	-	TGTGCCAGCAACCTCGGGACAGCCTCCTACGAGCAGTACTTC	CASNLGTASYEQYF
TRBJ2-3	TRBV7-9	-	-	TGTGCCAGCAGCTTAGGACAGCTCACAGATACGCAGTATTTT	CASSLGQLTDTQYF
TRBJ1-2	TRBV7-8	-	few	TGTGCCAGCAGCTTGGTCGAAAGGATGGGTGGCTACACCTTC	CASSLVERMGGYTF
TRBJ1-1	TRBV30	TRBD1	-	TGTGCCCGGACGAATACTGGGACAGAAAAAGCTTTCTTT	CARTNTGTEKAFF
TRBJ2-3	TRBV5-1	-	-	TGCGCCAGCAGCTCCGGGACAAACAGGGACTCAGATACGCAGTATTTT	CASSSGTNRDSDTQYF
TRBJ1-4	TRBV6-6	-	once	TGTGCCAGCATGGGAAATGAAAAACTGTTTTTT	CASMGNEKLFF
TRBJ2-7	TRBV7-2	-	few	TGTGCCAGCACCCCGGGACGGGGTAACACCTACGAGCAGTACTTC	CASTPGRGNTYEQYF
TRBJ1-6	TRBV6-5	TRBD1	-	TGTGCCAGCAGTTACTACAGGGGTGATAATAATTCACCCCTCCACTTT	CASSYYRGDNNSPLHF
TRBJ1-3	TRBV9	-	once	TGTGCCAGCAGCGGCCCTTTGGGGGGAAACACCATATATTTT	CASSGPLGGNTIYF
TRBJ2-5	TRBV6-6	-	-	TGTGCCAGCAGTTACCCGGAAGAGACCCAGTACTTC	CASSYPEETQYF
TRBJ2-3	TRBV7-6	TRBD2	-	TGTGCCAGCAGCTTAGCAGGACTAGTCGCAGATACGCAGTATTTT	CASSLAGLVADTQYF
TRBJ2-3	TRBV5-4	TRBD2	-	TGTGCCAGCAGCTTGGGACGGGGGGCAGATACGCAGTATTTT	CASSLGRGADTQYF
TRBJ1-2	TRBV2	-	-	TGTGCCAGCAGCCTGGGGCGGAGCTATGGCTACACCTTC	CASSLGRSYGYTF
TRBJ1-6	TRBV7-2	TRBD1	-	TGTGCCAGCAGACCGGACAGGAGCTCCTATAATTCACCCCTCCACTTT	CASRPDRSSYNSPLHF
TRBJ1-6	TRBV7-2	-	-	TGTGCCAGCAGCTTAGCAAATAATTCACCCCTCCACTTT	CASSLANNSPLHF